The rows below give T cell receptor beta chains drawn from one sample of a study of hypomethylating agent response in myelodysplastic syndrome. Repertoires were generated with immunoSEQ multiplex PCR, while TCRdb's copy carries only in-frame clones and drops some. Of thousands of clones in the sample, 80% to 90% were seen once. The material was bone marrow, obtained before or after starting hypomethylating agent treatment for myelodysplastic syndrome (not recorded which). The receptors originated from a human donor with myelodysplastic syndrome. Both conserved end residues are part of each CDR3. Fields, in order: J gene, clone size, D gene, V gene, CDR3 protein, CDR3 DNA. The D gene is left open where the match is weak. Not all rows give a size; the values are once, few, many and, for expanded clones, a class.

>TRBJ2-1|once|TRBD2|TRBV7-9
CASSAQSGSNEQFF
TGTGCCAGCAGCGCTCAAAGCGGGAGCAATGAGCAGTTCTTC
>TRBJ1-2|once|-|TRBV19
CASTPGQSNYGYTF
TGTGCCAGTACCCCCGGGCAGTCTAACTATGGCTACACCTTC
>TRBJ2-3|-|-|TRBV5-4
CASGVRGSDTQYF
TGTGCCAGCGGAGTCAGGGGATCAGATACGCAGTATTTT
>TRBJ1-4|few|TRBD1|TRBV23-1
CASSRPGQGYEKLFF
TGCGCCAGCAGTCGACCGGGACAGGGATACGAAAAACTGTTTTTT
>TRBJ2-1|-|TRBD1|TRBV7-9
CASSSGTAQTNEQFF
TGTGCCAGCAGCTCAGGGACAGCTCAAACCAATGAGCAGTTCTTC
>TRBJ2-3|-|-|TRBV28
CASSPLYAGPVDTQYF
TGTGCCAGCAGTCCCCTTTATGCGGGGCCCGTAGATACGCAGTATTTT
>TRBJ2-3|-|TRBD2|TRBV7-2
CASSLLAGGPDTQYF
TGTGCCAGCAGCTTACTAGCGGGGGGTCCAGATACGCAGTATTTT
>TRBJ2-7|-|-|TRBV11-2
CASSLVLGTYEQYF
TGTGCCAGCAGCTTAGTCCTGGGCACCTACGAGCAGTACTTC
>TRBJ1-5|few|TRBD1|TRBV18
CASRGTADQPQHF
TGTGCCAGCCGAGGGACAGCAGATCAGCCCCAGCATTTT
>TRBJ1-3|-|-|TRBV5-5
CASSPGQWLGNTIYF
TGTGCCAGCAGCCCAGGACAGTGGCTAGGAAACACCATATATTTT
>TRBJ2-1|few|TRBD2|TRBV7-9
CASSLGVRENNEQFF
TGTGCCAGCAGCTTAGGGGTGCGGGAGAACAATGAGCAGTTCTTC
>TRBJ2-2|-|-|TRBV5-1
CASSFLGGGRTSTGELFF
TGCGCCAGCAGCTTTCTCGGAGGAGGGCGGACTTCCACCGGGGAGCTGTTTTTT
>TRBJ1-2|few|TRBD1|TRBV6-6
CASRDRVLSSDYGYTF
TGTGCCAGCAGAGACAGGGTTTTGTCCTCTGACTATGGCTACACCTTC
>TRBJ1-2|few|-|TRBV6-1
CASSERVGYTF
TGTGCCAGCAGTGAACGGGTTGGCTACACCTTC